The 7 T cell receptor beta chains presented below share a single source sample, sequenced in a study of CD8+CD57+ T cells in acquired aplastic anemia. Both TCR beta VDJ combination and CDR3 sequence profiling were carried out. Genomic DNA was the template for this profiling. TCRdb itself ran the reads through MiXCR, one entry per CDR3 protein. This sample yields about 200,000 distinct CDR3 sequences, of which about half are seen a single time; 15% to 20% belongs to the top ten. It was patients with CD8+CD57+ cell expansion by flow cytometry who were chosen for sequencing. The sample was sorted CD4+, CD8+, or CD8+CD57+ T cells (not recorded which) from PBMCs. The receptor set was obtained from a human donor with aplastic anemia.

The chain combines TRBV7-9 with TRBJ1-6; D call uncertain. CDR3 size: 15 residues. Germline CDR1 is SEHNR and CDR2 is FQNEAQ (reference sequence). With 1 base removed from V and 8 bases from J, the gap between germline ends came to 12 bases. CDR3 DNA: TGTGCCAGCAGCTTAGGGGCCCTTCAGCATTCACCCCTCCACTTT. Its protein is CASSLGALQHSPLHF.

CDR3 bases: TGTGCCAGCAGTAAGGACAGAGCCGAATCCTACGAGCAGTACTTC. It yields the protein CASSKDRAESYEQYF. The V and J genes are TRBV2 and TRBJ2-7; D possibly corresponds to TRBD1 (6 bases). Looked up from germline, CDR1 is SNHLY and CDR2 is FYNNEI. The V gene lost 5 bases and the J gene lost 1 base, with 15 bases spanning the gap. This CDR3 is built from 15 residues.

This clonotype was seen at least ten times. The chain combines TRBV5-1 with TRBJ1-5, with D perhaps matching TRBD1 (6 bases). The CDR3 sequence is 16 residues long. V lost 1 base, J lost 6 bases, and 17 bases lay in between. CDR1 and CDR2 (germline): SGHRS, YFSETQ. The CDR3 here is CASSLNPDSLGQPQHF. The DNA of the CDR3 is TGCGCCAGCAGCTTGAATCCGGACAGTCTGGGTCAGCCCCAGCATTTT.

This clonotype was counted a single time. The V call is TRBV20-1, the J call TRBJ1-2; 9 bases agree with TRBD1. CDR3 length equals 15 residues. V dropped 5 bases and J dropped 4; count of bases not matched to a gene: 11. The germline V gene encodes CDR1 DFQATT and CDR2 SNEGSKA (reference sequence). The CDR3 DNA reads TGCAGTGCTGACCCTGGACAGGGGATCTTCTATGGCTACACCTTC. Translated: CSADPGQGIFYGYTF.

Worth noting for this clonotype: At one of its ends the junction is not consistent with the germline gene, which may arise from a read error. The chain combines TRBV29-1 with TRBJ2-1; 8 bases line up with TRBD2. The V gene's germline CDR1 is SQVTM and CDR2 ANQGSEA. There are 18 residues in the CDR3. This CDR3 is CASSVATGGRGAFYEQFF. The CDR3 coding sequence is TGTGCCAGCAGCGTAGCTACGGGAGGGCGGGGGGCCTTCTATGAGCAGTTCTTC.

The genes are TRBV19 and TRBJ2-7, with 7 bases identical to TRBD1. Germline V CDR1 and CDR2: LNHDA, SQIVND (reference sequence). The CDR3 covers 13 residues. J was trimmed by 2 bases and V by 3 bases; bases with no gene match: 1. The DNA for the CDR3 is TGTGCCAGTAGTATGGGACAGACCTACGAGCAGTACTTC. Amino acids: CASSMGQTYEQYF.

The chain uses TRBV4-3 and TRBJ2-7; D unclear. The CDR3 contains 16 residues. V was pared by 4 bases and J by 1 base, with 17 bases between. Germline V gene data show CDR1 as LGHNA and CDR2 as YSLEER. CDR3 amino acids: CASSPGMGSASYEQYV. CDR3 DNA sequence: TGCGCCAGCAGCCCGGGCATGGGGTCCGCTTCCTACGAGCAGTACGTC.